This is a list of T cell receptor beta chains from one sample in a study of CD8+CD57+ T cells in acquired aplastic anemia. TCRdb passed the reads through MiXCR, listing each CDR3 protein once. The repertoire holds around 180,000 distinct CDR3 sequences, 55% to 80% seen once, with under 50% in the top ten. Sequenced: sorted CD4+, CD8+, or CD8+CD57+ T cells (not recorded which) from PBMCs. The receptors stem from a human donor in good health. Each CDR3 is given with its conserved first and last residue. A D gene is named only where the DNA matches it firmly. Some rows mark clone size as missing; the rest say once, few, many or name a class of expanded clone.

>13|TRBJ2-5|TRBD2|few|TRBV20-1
TGCAGTGCTAGAGATCGGCGGCGGGGGGACCAGTACTTC
CSARDRRRGDQYF
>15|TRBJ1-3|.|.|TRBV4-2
TGTGCCAGCAGCCAAGACGGGACGGAAGGAAACACCATATATTTT
CASSQDGTEGNTIYF
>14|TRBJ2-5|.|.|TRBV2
TGTGCCAGCAGGGACACGAGGGGACAAGAGACCCAGTACTTC
CASRDTRGQETQYF
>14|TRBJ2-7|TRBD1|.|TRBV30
TGTGCCTGGAATAGGGACAGCGAAGTCTACGAGCAGTACTTC
CAWNRDSEVYEQYF
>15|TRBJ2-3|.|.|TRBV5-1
TGCGCCAGCAGCTTGGGCCAGACTAGCACAGATACGCAGTATTTT
CASSLGQTSTDTQYF
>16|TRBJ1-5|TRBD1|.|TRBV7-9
TGTGCCAGCAGCGTTGGCAGGGGGCGCGGCAATCAGCCCCAGCATTTT
CASSVGRGRGNQPQHF
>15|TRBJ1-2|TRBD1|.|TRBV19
TGTGCCAGTAGTATAGCGAGCAGGGGGCAGAGTGGCTACACCTTC
CASSIASRGQSGYTF
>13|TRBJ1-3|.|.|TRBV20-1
TGCAGTTCCTTAGGGAACTCTGGAAACACCATATATTTT
CSSLGNSGNTIYF
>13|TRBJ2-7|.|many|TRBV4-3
TGCGCCAGCAGCCCAGTACAGGGTGGCGAGCAGTACTTC
CASSPVQGGEQYF
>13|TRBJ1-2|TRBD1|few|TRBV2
TGTGCCAGGAAGGGACAGGGGCTCTATGGCTACACCTTC
CARKGQGLYGYTF
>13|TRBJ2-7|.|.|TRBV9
TGTGCCAGCAGCGTAGGCCAGTCAGACGAGCAGTACTTC
CASSVGQSDEQYF
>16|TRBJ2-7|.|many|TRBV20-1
TGCAGTGCTAGAGATAGGAGGGCGGCATCCTCCTACGAGCAGTACTTC
CSARDRRAASSYEQYF
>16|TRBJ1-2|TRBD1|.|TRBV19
TGTGCCAGTAGTTCCCTGGGGACAGGGGATAACTATGGCTACACCTTC
CASSSLGTGDNYGYTF
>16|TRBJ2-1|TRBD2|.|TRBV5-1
TGCGCCAGCAGCCCCAATAGCGGGGGGGCATACAATGAGCAGTTCTTC
CASSPNSGGAYNEQFF
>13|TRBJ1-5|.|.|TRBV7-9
TGTGCCAGCAGCTTAAGTAGGTCTCAGCCCCAGCATTTT
CASSLSRSQPQHF
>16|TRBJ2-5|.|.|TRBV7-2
TGTGCCAGCAGCTTAGGGGGGGTCAGCCCGCAAGAGACCCAGTACTTC
CASSLGGVSPQETQYF
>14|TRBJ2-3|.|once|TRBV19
TGTGCCAGTAGTACCCGGGACTCTAGAGATACGCAGTATTTT
CASSTRDSRDTQYF
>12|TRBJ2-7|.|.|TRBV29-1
TGCAGCGTAGGATCTCAGGGGAACGAGCAGTACTTC
CSVGSQGNEQYF
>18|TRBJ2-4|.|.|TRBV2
TGTGCCAGCAGTGAACGGGTCAGGGTGCAGGGAGCCAAAAACATTCAGTACTTC
CASSERVRVQGAKNIQYF
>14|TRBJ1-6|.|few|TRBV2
TGTGCCAGCAAAGCGGACGGGGAACATTCACCCCTCCACTTT
CASKADGEHSPLHF
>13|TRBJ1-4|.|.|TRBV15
TGTGCCACCATGGGGTCCGCTAATGAAAAACTGTTTTTT
CATMGSANEKLFF
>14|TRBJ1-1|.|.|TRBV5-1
TGCGCCCGCAGTCCTGACAGCTACTACACTGAAGCTTCCTTT
CARSPDSYYTEASF